The sequence of this T cell receptor beta chain was determined in a study of cytomegalovirus exposure and HLA in healthy donors. Study-level findings and limits: Accounts indicate the classifier identified cytomegalovirus status with strong specificity and sensitivity. 150 or so TCR beta chains were listed as cytomegalovirus-associated. Sequencing depth across donors, presence/absence analyses assumed, was roughly uniform. Later analysis showed TCR association rates varying by HLA locus, highest for DRB1 and lowest for HLA-C.

Both 60 Vbeta primers and 13 Jbeta primers went into the PCR. The method was immunoSEQ multiplex PCR; TCRdb's version includes in-frame clones alone and lacks a portion of them. The profile shows 110,000 to 150,000 clones, roughly 78% of them singletons. CDR3 size: 19 residues. Germline assignment: CDR1 LGHNA and CDR2 YNFKEQ. The V and J ends lost 1 base and 0 bases, in that order; junction bases with no gene match: 9. Of note for this clone: Its matching antigen is unknown.

What was sequenced was PBMCs. The rearrangement uses TRBV4-2 and TRBJ2-6, with 7 positions matching TRBD2. This receptor was identified in a female donor in good health and CMV-seronegative. The CDR3 sequence is CASSQAGGTDFSGANVLTF. DNA for the CDR3: TGTGCCAGCAGCCAAGCGGGGGGAACCGACTTCTCTGGGGCCAACGTCCTGACTTTC.